Described below is a single TCR beta chain sequence and its context. The data derive from a study of early T cells in non-severe SARS-CoV-2 infection. The CDR3 has 13 residues. Unmatched junction bases numbered 10, after V lost 6 bases and J lost 7 bases. Looked up from germline, CDR1 is SGHRS and CDR2 is YFSETQ. TCRdb itself ran the 5' RACE reads through MiXCR, one entry per CDR3 protein. The sample lists around 70,000 distinct CDR3 sequences, roughly 10% occurring once. The sequence was obtained from an adult who was a healthcare worker with PCR-confirmed SARS-CoV-2 infection or an uninfected control (not recorded which). The genes are TRBV5-1 and TRBJ2-7, with 7 bases identical to TRBD2. Sequencing used whole blood. CDR3 sequence reads: CASKLASDGEQYF. DNA for the CDR3: TGCGCCAGCAAACTAGCGTCAGACGGTGAGCAGTACTTC.